A selection of T cell receptor beta chains follows, all from one sample in a study of blood T cell repertoires in COVID-19. Repertoires were generated with immunoSEQ multiplex PCR, while TCRdb's copy carries only in-frame clones and drops some. The sample holds roughly 120,000 clones, 75% to 85% seen once. Specimen: peripheral blood. The receptors shown here come from a woman aged 80 or over with active or convalescent COVID-19. Both conserved end residues are part of each CDR3. Clone size is stated in some rows and not others, as once, few, many or a class when expanded.

-	TRBV10-2	TRBJ1-6	CASSGLGSPLHF
-	TRBV5-4	TRBJ2-7	CASSAAGTSYYEQYF
-	TRBV14	TRBJ2-1	CASSLRERSSYNEQFF
-	TRBV5-1	TRBJ2-1	CASFNRGRNFF
-	TRBV7-9	TRBJ2-5	CASGGETQYF
-	TRBV9	TRBJ1-4	CASGTTGGREKLFF
few	TRBV9	TRBJ1-1	CASSAGTDRAEAFF
-	TRBV10-3	TRBJ1-6	CAISQTGSNSPLHF
-	TRBV5-1	TRBJ2-2	CASSLVAGDYTGELFF
-	TRBV4-2	TRBJ2-3	CASSQGVGDTDTQYF
-	TRBV19	TRBJ1-2	CARTDPTAGSYGYTF
-	TRBV5-8	TRBJ2-7	CASSLGQGRSYEQYF
-	TRBV5-4	TRBJ1-3	CASSLGQGDTIYF